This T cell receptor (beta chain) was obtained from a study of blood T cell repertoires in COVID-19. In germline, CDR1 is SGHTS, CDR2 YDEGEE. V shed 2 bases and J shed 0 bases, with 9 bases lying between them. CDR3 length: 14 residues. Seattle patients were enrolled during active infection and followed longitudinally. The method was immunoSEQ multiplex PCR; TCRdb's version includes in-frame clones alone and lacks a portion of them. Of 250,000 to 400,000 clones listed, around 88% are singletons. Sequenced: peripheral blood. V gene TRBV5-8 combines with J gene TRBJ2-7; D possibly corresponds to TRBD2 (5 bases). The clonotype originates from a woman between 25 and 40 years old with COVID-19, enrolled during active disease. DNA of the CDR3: TGTGCCAGCAGCTTCGGGGTGAACTCCTACGAGCAGTACTTC. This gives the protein CASSFGVNSYEQYF. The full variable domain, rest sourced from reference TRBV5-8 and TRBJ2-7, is EAGVTQSPTHLIKTRGQQATLRCSPISGHTSVYWYQQALGLGLQFLLWYDEGEERNRGNFPPRFSGRQFPNYSSELNVNALELEDSALYLCASSFGVNSYEQYFGPGTRLTVT.